Given below is one TCR beta chain in context. No antigen is known for it. The data stem from a study of Ad26.COV2.S vaccination and SARS-CoV-2 variants. Study information: The vaccine Ad26.COV2.S was put into the muscle once, or twice with 56 days between.

General study points: Substantial breadth was reported for post-vaccination spike-specific CD8+ and CD4+ T cells.

The repertoire was sequenced with immunoSEQ multiplex PCR; TCRdb's copy has only in-frame clones and lacks some. The sample lists around 450,000 clones, roughly 90% occurring once. CDR3 length equals 15 residues. The V and J ends lost 6 bases and 3 bases respectively, with 15 bases between them. The germline CDR1 and CDR2 sequences are SNHLY and FYNNEI. Noted treatment: some 20 received Ad26.COV2.S at low or high dose, single or two shots; about 5 received placebo; per-sample allocation not given. Repertoires come from day 63 after the first vaccine or placebo injection. It was Wuhan-strain SARS-CoV-2 spike that the Ad26 vaccine vector expressed.

Sequencing was performed on peripheral blood, taken in a trial of Ad26.COV2.S vaccine versus placebo. The origin of this receptor is a person between 18 and 65 years old who received the Ad26.COV2.S COVID-19 vaccine or a placebo. The chain carries TRBV2 and TRBJ1-5; tentative D call: TRBD1 (6 bases). The CDR3 loop reads CASSARQALNQPQHF. CDR3 coding DNA: TGTGCCAGCAGCGCCAGACAGGCGCTCAATCAGCCCCAGCATTTT.